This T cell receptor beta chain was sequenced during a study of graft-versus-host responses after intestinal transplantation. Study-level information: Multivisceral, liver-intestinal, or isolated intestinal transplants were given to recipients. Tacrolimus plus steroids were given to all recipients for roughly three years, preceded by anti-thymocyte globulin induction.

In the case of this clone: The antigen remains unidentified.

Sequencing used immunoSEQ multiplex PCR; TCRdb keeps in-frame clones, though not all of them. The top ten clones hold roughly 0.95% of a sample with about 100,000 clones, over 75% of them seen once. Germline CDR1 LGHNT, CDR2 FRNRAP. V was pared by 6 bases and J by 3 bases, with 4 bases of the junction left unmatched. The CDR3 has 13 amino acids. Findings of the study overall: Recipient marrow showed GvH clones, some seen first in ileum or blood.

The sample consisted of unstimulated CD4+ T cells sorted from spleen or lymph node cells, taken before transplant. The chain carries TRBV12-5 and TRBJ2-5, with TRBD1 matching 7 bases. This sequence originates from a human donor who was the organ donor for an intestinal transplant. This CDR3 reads CASGRDREETQYF. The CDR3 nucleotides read TGTGCTAGTGGCCGCGACAGGGAAGAGACCCAGTACTTC.